The 9 T cell receptor beta chains reported below all come from one sample, sequenced in a study of CD8 T cells in ankylosing spondylitis. Study results and caveats: Apparently characteristic of ankylosing spondylitis blood was a TCR beta motif (eight highly homologous variants).

These TCRs are of unknown antigen specificity. A single record per CDR3 protein comes from TCRdb applying MiXCR to the 5' RACE reads. The repertoire holds fewer than 750,000 distinct CDR3 sequences, with around 19% as singletons. Sequencing used blood, either unsorted or a sorted T cell fraction (not recorded which). These receptors originate from a male donor with ankylosing spondylitis.

This clonotype was detected many times. The J gene is TRBJ2-1, the V gene TRBV4-1, with D hard to call. V was clipped by 0 bases and J by 6 bases, with 3 bases between them. Germline CDR1 MGHRA, CDR2 YSYEKL. CDR3 length: 12 residues. The CDR3 loop reads CASSQDLNEQFF. The CDR3, as DNA: TGCGCCAGCAGCCAAGATCTCAATGAGCAGTTCTTC.

This clonotype was seen only a few times. J is TRBJ2-1 and V is TRBV20-1, with 8 bases aligning to TRBD2. Trimming removed 0 bases from V and 9 bases from J; junction bases left unmatched: 13. The germline CDR1 and CDR2 sequences are DFQATT and SNEGSKA (reference sequence). The CDR3 covers 16 residues. For the CDR3, the DNA is TGCAGTGCTAGAGATAGCGGGGCTCGAGGTCGGAGTGAGCAGTTCTTC. Translation: CSARDSGARGRSEQFF.

This clonotype appeared many times. In DNA form, the CDR3 reads TGTGCCAGCAGCTTAAGTACTGCCTCCTACAATGAGCAGTTCTTC. This translates into CASSLSTASYNEQFF. The rearrangement uses TRBV7-9 and TRBJ2-1; D is undetermined. This CDR3 is built from 15 residues. V dropped 2 bases and J dropped 0 bases, with 8 bases sitting between them. Germline CDR1 reads SEHNR; CDR2 reads FQNEAQ (reference sequence).

This clonotype appeared a few times. This rearrangement joins TRBV12-5 to TRBJ1-1; no clear D gene. The CDR3 extends over 14 amino acids. Germline lookup yields CDR1 LGHNT and CDR2 FRNRAP. Trimming shortened V by 9 bases and J by 4 bases, and 18 bases separated the two germline ends. The CDR3 spells CASRGEAIRTEAFF. DNA for the CDR3: TGTGCTAGCCGCGGAGAGGCGATCCGCACTGAAGCTTTCTTT.

The gene calls are TRBV5-5 and TRBJ1-5; D remains unclear. Germline V lookup: CDR1 SGHKS, CDR2 YYEKEE (reference sequence). Trimming took 2 bases from V and 0 from J, leaving 12 bases between them. This CDR3 is built from 16 residues. This chain's CDR3 is CASSFHPGDSNQPQHF. Written as DNA, the CDR3 is TGTGCCAGCAGCTTTCATCCAGGAGATAGCAATCAGCCCCAGCATTTT.

CDR3 sequence reads: CSVVPGGGNEQFF. The CDR3, as DNA: TGCAGCGTTGTTCCGGGAGGAGGGAATGAGCAGTTCTTC. This rearrangement joins TRBV29-1 to TRBJ2-1; 7 bases fit TRBD2. CDR3 length: 13 amino acids. Germline V CDR1 and CDR2: SQVTM, ANQGSEA. V shed 4 bases and J 7 bases; nucleotides not matched to a gene: 7.

This clonotype was seen only a few times. The chain uses TRBV12-3 or TRBV12-4 and TRBJ2-5, with 9 bases fitting TRBD2. The CDR3 totals 16 residues. The ends lost 3 bases at V and 2 bases at J; junction bases unmatched: 7. The CDR3 here is CASSLDGLASQETQYF. In DNA form, the CDR3 reads TGTGCCAGCAGTTTGGACGGACTAGCGAGTCAAGAGACCCAGTACTTC.

The rearrangement joins TRBV29-1 to TRBJ1-1, with TRBD1 as a possible D gene (5 bases). CDR1 is SQVTM, CDR2 ANQGSEA, per germline. The CDR3 runs to 10 residues. V lost 3 bases to trimming and J lost 11 bases, with 10 bases between them. CDR3 sequence: CSVERAGAFF. DNA for the CDR3: TGCAGCGTTGAGCGGGCAGGGGCTTTCTTT.

The table lists this clonotype with a few counts. This chain links TRBV20-1 with TRBJ2-3, with TRBD2 matching 8 bases. This CDR3 is 14 amino acids long. The trim removed 8 bases at V and 5 bases at J, leaving 12 bases unmatched. Per the germline V gene, CDR1 is DFQATT and CDR2 is SNEGSKA (reference sequence). The CDR3 region has the DNA TGCAGTTTAACCGGGGGGGCCCTGGGAGATACGCAGTATTTT. As protein: CSLTGGALGDTQYF.